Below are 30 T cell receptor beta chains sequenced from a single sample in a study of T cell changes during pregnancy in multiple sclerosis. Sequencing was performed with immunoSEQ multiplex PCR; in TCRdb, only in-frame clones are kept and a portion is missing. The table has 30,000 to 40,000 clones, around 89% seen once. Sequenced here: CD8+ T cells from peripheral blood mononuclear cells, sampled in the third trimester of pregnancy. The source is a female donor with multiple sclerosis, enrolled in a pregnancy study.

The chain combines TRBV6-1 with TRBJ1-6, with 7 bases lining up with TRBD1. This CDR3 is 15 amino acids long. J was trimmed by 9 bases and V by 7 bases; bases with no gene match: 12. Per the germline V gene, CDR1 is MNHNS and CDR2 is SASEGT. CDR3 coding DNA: TGTGCCAGCACCGAACGTGTAGGGGGCTTTTCACCCCTCCACTTT. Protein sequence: CASTERVGGFSPLHF.

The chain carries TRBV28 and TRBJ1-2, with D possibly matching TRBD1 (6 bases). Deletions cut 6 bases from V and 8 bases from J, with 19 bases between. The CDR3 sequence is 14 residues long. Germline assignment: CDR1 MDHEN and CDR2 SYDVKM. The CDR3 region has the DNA TGTGCCAGCAGCCCTTTCAGGGGATTTTTGGGCTACACCTTC. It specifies CASSPFRGFLGYTF.

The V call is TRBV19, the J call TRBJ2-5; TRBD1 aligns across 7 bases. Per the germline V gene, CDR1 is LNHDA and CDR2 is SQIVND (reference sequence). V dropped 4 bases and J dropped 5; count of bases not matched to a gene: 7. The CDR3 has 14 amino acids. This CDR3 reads CASSTPGQQETQYF. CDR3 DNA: TGTGCCAGTAGTACCCCGGGACAGCAGGAGACCCAGTACTTC.

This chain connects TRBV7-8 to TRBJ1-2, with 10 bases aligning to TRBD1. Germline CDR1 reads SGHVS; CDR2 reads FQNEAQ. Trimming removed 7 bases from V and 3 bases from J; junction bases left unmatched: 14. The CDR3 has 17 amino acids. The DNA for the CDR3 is TGTGCCAGCACACACGCGCCGGGACAGGGGCATGACTATGGCTACACCTTC. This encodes CASTHAPGQGHDYGYTF.

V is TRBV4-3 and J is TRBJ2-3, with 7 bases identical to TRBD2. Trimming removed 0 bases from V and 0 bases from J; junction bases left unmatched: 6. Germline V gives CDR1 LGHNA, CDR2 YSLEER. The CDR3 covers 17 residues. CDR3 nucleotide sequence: TGCGCCAGCAGCCAAGATCCTGTGGGGGGGAGCACAGATACGCAGTATTTT. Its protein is CASSQDPVGGSTDTQYF.

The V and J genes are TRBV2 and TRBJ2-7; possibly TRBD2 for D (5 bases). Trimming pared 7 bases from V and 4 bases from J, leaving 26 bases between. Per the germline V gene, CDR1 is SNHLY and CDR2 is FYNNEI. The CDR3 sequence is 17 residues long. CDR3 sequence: CASMGEGLGPSPYEQYF. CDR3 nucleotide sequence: TGTGCCAGCATGGGTGAGGGCCTTGGCCCTTCCCCTTACGAGCAGTACTTC.

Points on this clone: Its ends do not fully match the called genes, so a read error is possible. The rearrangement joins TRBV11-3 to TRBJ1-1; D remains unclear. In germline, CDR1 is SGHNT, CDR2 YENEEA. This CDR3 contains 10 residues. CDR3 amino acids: CASSLSPSIF. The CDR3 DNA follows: TGTGCCAGCAGCTTATCCCCGAGTATATTT.

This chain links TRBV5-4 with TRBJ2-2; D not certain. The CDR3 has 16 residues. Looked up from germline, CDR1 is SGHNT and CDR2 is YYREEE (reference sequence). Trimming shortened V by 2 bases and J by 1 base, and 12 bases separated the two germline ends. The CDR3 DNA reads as TGTGCCAGCAGCTTCGGCAGGATAGAGAACACCGGGGAGCTGTTTTTT. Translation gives CASSFGRIENTGELFF.

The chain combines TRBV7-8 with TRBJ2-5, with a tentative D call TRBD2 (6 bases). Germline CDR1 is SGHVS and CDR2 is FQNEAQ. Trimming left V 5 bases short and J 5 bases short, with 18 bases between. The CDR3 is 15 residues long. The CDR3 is CASSMRGIRGETQYF. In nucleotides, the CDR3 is TGTGCCAGCAGCATGCGGGGAATCCGGGGGGAGACCCAGTACTTC.

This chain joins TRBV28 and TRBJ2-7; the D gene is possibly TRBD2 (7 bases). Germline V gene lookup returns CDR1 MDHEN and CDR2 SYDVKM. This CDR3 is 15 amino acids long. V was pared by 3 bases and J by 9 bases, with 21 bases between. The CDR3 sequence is CASSFAGPGEGVQYF. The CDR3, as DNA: TGTGCCAGCAGTTTCGCTGGACCAGGGGAGGGGGTGCAGTACTTC.

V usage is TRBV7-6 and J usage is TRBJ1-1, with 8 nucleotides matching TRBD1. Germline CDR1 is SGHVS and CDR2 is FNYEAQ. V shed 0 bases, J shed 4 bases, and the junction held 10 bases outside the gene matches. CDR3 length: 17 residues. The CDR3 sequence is CASSLAHGTGGFTEAFF. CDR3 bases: TGTGCCAGCAGCTTAGCGCATGGAACAGGGGGGTTCACTGAAGCTTTCTTT.

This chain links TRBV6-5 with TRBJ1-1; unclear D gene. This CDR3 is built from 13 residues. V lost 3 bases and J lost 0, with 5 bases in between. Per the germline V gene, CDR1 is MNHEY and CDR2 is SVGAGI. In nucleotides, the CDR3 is TGTGCCAGCAGTTATCAGATGAACACTGAAGCTTTCTTT. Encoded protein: CASSYQMNTEAFF.

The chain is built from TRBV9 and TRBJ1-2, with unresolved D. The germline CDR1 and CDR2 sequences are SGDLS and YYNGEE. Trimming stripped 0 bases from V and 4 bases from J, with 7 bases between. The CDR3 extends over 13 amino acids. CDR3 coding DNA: TGTGCCAGCAGCGTAGGTAGCCCCTATGGCTACACCTTC. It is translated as CASSVGSPYGYTF.

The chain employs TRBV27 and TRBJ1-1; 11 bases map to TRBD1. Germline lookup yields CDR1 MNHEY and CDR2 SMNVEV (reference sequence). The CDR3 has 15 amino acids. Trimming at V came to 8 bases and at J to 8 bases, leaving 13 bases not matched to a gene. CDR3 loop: CASEVSGTGGGEAFF. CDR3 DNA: TGTGCCAGCGAGGTCAGCGGGACAGGGGGAGGAGAAGCTTTCTTT.

The CDR3: CASSGGTASPLHF. Here the CDR3 DNA reads TGTGCCAGCAGTGGGGGGACAGCTTCACCCCTCCACTTT. The V and J genes are TRBV27 and TRBJ1-6, with 7 bases fitting TRBD1. The CDR3 spans 13 residues. Germline V lookup: CDR1 MNHEY, CDR2 SMNVEV (reference sequence). The V and J ends lost 5 bases and 9 bases, in that order; junction bases with no gene match: 4.

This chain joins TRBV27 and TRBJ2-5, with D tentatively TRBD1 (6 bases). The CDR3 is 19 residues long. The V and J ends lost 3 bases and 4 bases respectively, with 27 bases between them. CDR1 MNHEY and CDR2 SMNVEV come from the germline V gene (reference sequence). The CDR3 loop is CASSLTQRSVWGPIETQYF. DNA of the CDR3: TGTGCCAGCAGTTTGACGCAACGGTCTGTCTGGGGGCCGATAGAGACCCAGTACTTC.

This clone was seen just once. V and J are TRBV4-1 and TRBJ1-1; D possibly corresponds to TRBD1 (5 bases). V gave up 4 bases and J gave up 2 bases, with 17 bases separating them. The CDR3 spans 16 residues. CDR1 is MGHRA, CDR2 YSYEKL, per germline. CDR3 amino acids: CASSRGRPDSNTEAFF. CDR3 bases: TGCGCCAGCAGCCGTGGACGTCCAGACAGCAACACTGAAGCTTTCTTT.

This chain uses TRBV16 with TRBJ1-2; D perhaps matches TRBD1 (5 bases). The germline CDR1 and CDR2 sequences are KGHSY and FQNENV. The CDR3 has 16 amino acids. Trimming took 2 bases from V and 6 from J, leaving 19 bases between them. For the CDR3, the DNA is TGTGCCAGCAGCCAAGAGGGACTTCTGCCTCATAATGGCTACACCTTC. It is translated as CASSQEGLLPHNGYTF.

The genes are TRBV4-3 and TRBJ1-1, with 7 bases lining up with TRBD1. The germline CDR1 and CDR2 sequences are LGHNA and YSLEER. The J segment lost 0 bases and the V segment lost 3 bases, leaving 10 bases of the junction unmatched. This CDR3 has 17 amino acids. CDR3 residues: CASSHSTTGDLNTEAFF. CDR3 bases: TGCGCCAGCAGCCATTCGACAACAGGGGACTTGAACACTGAAGCTTTCTTT.

The CDR3 nucleotides read TGTGCCAGCAGTTACTCGCGAGGGGGCAATGAGCAGTTCTTC. It specifies CASSYSRGGNEQFF. The chain carries TRBV6-5 and TRBJ2-1; tentatively, D is TRBD1 (6 bases). V was trimmed by 0 bases and J by 6 bases, leaving 9 bases between them. The CDR3 totals 14 residues. From germline, CDR1 is MNHEY and CDR2 SVGAGI.

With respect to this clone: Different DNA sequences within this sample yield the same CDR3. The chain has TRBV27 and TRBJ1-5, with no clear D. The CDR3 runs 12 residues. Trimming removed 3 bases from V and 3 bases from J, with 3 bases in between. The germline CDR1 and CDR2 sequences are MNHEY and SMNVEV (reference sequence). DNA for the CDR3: TGTGCCAGCAGTTTTCTCAATCAGCCCCAGCATTTT. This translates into CASSFLNQPQHF.

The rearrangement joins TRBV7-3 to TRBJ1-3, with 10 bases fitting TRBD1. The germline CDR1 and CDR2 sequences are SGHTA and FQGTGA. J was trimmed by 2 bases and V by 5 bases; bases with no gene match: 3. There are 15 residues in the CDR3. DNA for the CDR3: TGTGCCAGCAGCAGGACAGGGGGAGCTGGAAACACCATATATTTT. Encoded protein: CASSRTGGAGNTIYF.

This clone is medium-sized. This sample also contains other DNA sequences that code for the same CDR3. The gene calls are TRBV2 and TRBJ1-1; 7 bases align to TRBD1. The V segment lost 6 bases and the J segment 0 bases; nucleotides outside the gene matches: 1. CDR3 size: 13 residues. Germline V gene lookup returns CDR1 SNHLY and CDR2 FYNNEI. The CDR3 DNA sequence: TGTGCCAGCAGGGGACAGCTGAACACTGAAGCTTTCTTT. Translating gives CASRGQLNTEAFF.

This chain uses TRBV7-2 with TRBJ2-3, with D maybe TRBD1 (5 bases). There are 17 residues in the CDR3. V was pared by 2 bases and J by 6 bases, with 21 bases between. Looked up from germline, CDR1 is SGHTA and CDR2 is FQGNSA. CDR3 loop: CASSLYPGSSRLDTQYF. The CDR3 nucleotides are TGTGCCAGCAGCTTATATCCAGGGTCCTCTAGACTGGATACGCAGTATTTT.

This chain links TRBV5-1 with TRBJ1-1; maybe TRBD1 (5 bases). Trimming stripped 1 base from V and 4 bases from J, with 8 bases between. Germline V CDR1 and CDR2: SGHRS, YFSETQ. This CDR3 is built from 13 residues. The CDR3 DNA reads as TGCGCCAGCAGCTTGACAGGCTTCACTGAAGCTTTCTTT. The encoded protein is CASSLTGFTEAFF.

The CDR3 DNA is TGTGCCAGCATCAGGACTAGCGGGGGGGAACTGTATGAGCAGTTCTTC. Translation: CASIRTSGGELYEQFF. This chain joins TRBV5-4 and TRBJ2-1; 15 bases agree with TRBD2. Germline CDR1 is SGHNT and CDR2 is YYREEE (reference sequence). This CDR3 has 16 amino acids. V gave up 6 bases and J gave up 8 bases; unmatched junction bases: 9. The whole variable domain, filled in from reference TRBV5-4 and TRBJ2-1, reads ETGVTQSPTHLIKTRGQQVTLRCSSQSGHNTVSWYQQALGQGPQFIFQYYREEENGRGNFPPRFSGLQFPNYSSELNVNALELDDSALYLCASIRTSGGELYEQFFGPGTRLTVL.

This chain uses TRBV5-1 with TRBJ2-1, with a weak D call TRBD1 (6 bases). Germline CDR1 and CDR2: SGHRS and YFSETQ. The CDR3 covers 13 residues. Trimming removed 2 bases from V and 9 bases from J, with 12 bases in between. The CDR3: CASSLGRGTEQFF. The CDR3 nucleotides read TGCGCCAGCAGCTTAGGCAGGGGCACTGAGCAGTTCTTC.

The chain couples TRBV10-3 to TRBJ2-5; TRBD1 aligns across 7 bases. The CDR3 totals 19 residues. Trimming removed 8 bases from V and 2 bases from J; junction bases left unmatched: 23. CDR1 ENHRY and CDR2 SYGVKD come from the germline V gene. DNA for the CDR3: TGTGCCATCTCCCTCCTGGACCCGCGGGCAGGGGGTCAGCAAGAGACCCAGTACTTC. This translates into CAISLLDPRAGGQQETQYF.

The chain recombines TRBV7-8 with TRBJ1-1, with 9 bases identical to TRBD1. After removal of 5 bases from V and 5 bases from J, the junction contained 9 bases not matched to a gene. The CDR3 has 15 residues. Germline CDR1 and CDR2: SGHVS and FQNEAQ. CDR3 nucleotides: TGTGCCAGCAGCCAGGACAGGGGAGTGTGGACTGAAGCTTTCTTT. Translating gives CASSQDRGVWTEAFF.

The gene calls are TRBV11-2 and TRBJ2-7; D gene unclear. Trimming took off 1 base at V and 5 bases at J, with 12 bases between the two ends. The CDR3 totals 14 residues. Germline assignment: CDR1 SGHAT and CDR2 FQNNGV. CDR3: CASSLVRSLNEQYF. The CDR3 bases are TGTGCCAGCAGCTTAGTACGGTCGCTGAACGAGCAGTACTTC.